The 18 T cell receptor beta chains below all came from one sample that was sequenced in a study of T cell changes during pregnancy in multiple sclerosis. Produced via immunoSEQ multiplex PCR; TCRdb's table is partial and in-frame only. The sample records around 42,000 clones, 88% being singletons. Sequences were derived from peripheral blood, sampled in the first trimester of pregnancy. The source is a female donor in good health, enrolled as a control in a pregnancy study.

This clone was counted a single time. The V and J genes are TRBV5-1 and TRBJ2-4, with D perhaps TRBD1 (5 bases). V was shortened by 4 bases and J by 2 bases, with 10 bases between the two germline ends. CDR1 SGHRS and CDR2 YFSETQ come from the germline V gene. The CDR3 sequence is 14 residues long. The chain's CDR3 is CASSPDTSKNIQYF. The CDR3 nucleotides are TGCGCCAGCAGCCCGGACACCTCCAAAAACATTCAGTACTTC.

The chain recombines TRBV2 with TRBJ2-7, with 9 bases matching TRBD2. Germline-derived CDR1 and CDR2 are SNHLY and FYNNEI. CDR3 length: 15 amino acids. V trimming: 5 bases; J trimming: 4 bases; junction bases outside the gene matches: 9. The chain's CDR3 is CASSINSGSRYEQYF. The DNA of the CDR3 is TGTGCCAGCAGTATCAATAGCGGGAGTAGGTACGAGCAGTACTTC.

The chain carries TRBV7-9 and TRBJ2-1; TRBD1 matches 10 bases. Germline CDR1 is SEHNR and CDR2 is FQNEAQ (reference sequence). The V segment lost 5 bases and the J segment 7 bases; nucleotides outside the gene matches: 8. This CDR3 comprises 15 residues. CDR3 sequence: CASSLSGQGGNEQFF. The CDR3 DNA reads TGTGCCAGCAGCCTAAGCGGACAGGGGGGTAATGAGCAGTTCTTC.

This clone was observed once. The chain links TRBV10-3 to TRBJ2-7; 8 positions match TRBD2. Trimming removed 8 bases from V and 11 bases from J; junction bases left unmatched: 20. Germline V gene data show CDR1 as ENHRY and CDR2 as SYGVKD. The CDR3 consists of 15 residues. This CDR3 reads CAIGLTAGGGPGEYF. The CDR3 bases are TGTGCCATCGGATTGACGGCCGGGGGGGGCCCGGGGGAGTACTTC.

This chain uses TRBV4-3 with TRBJ2-7, with D hard to call. V was trimmed by 0 bases and J by 2 bases, leaving 11 bases between them. The V gene's germline CDR1 is LGHNA and CDR2 YSLEER. CDR3 size: 15 residues. CDR3 amino acids: CASSQDSLGPYEQYF. The DNA of the CDR3 is TGCGCCAGCAGCCAAGACTCGCTTGGGCCCTACGAGCAGTACTTC.

This sequence joins TRBV6-5 and TRBJ1-5; D is undetermined. The germline CDR1 and CDR2 sequences are MNHEY and SVGAGI. With 6 bases removed from V and 2 bases from J, the gap between germline ends came to 14 bases. This CDR3 region has 15 residues. CDR3 bases: TGTGCCAGCAGCCGGGGTACAATGGGCAATCAGCCCCAGCATTTT. Its protein product is CASSRGTMGNQPQHF.

The chain employs TRBV5-1 and TRBJ2-3; 11 bases are shared with TRBD2. The CDR3 is 16 residues long. After removal of 0 bases from V and 6 bases from J, the junction contained 6 bases not matched to a gene. Germline loops: CDR1 SGHRS, CDR2 YFSETQ. CDR3 residues: CASSLELAGAGDTQYF. The CDR3 DNA reads TGCGCCAGCAGCTTGGAACTAGCGGGGGCGGGGGATACGCAGTATTTT.

The rearrangement uses TRBV28 and TRBJ1-5, with D maybe TRBD1 (6 bases). The CDR3 contains 14 residues. Trimming took 3 bases from V and 7 from J, leaving 13 bases between them. Germline CDR1 MDHEN, CDR2 SYDVKM. CDR3 amino acids: CASSLGASGQPQHF. DNA of the CDR3: TGTGCCAGCAGTTTGGGGGCCTCGGGGCAGCCCCAGCATTTT.

The rearrangement links TRBV12-1 to TRBJ2-5; the D call in the table, TRBD1, was not verified against the DNA. TRBV12-1 is assigned pseudogene status. The CDR3 runs 18 residues. The CDR3 reads CASSFVTSDRGQQETQYF. Here the CDR3 DNA reads TGTGCCAGCAGCTTTGTTACCTCGGACAGGGGGCAACAAGAGACCCAGTACTTC.

There are a few counts of this clone. The chain joins TRBV4-3 to TRBJ1-1; unclear D gene. In germline, CDR1 is LGHNA, CDR2 YSLEER. With 3 bases removed from V and 7 bases from J, the gap between germline ends came to 12 bases. The CDR3 runs to 13 residues. DNA of the CDR3: TGCGCCAGCAGCCACGAGGGTGGCGGTGAAGCTTTCTTT. It encodes CASSHEGGGEAFF.

The V gene is TRBV5-1, the J gene TRBJ2-2; 8 bases fit TRBD1. V trimming: 5 bases; J trimming: 5 bases; junction bases outside the gene matches: 8. Germline V gene lookup returns CDR1 SGHRS and CDR2 YFSETQ. CDR3 length equals 15 residues. CDR3 region: CASSPGQGNTGELFF. In DNA form, the CDR3 reads TGCGCCAGCAGTCCCGGACAGGGTAATACCGGGGAGCTGTTTTTT.

J is TRBJ1-1 and V is TRBV6-5, with TRBD1 matching over 8 bases. The CDR3 loop spans 12 amino acids. Losses at the gene ends were 6 bases for V and 11 bases for J; bases not matched to a gene: 8. Looked up from germline, CDR1 is MNHEY and CDR2 is SVGAGI. For the CDR3, the DNA is TGTGCCAGCAGCGATGGACAGGGTTGGGCTTTCTTT. Amino acids: CASSDGQGWAFF.

The rearrangement links TRBV28 to TRBJ1-6; TRBD1 aligns across 7 bases. From germline, CDR1 is MDHEN and CDR2 SYDVKM. The CDR3 spans 16 residues. The V segment lost 6 bases and the J segment 2 bases; nucleotides outside the gene matches: 7. CDR3: CASSTGQLAYNSPLHF. CDR3 nucleotide sequence: TGTGCCAGCAGCACGGGACAGTTGGCCTATAATTCACCCCTCCACTTT.

V usage is TRBV4-3 and J usage is TRBJ1-5; TRBD1 is a possible D gene (6 bases). CDR1 LGHNA and CDR2 YSLEER come from the germline V gene. This CDR3 has 15 amino acids. Trimming cost V 0 bases and J 5 bases, with 11 bases left between them. CDR3 loop: CASSQDRDTDQPQHF. DNA for the CDR3: TGCGCCAGCAGCCAAGATCGGGACACAGATCAGCCCCAGCATTTT.

The rearrangement uses TRBV5-4 and TRBJ2-3; 12 bases line up with TRBD2. The CDR3 length is 17 residues. Germline V CDR1 and CDR2: SGHNT, YYREEE (reference sequence). V was clipped by 5 bases and J by 1 base; unmatched bases: 8. CDR3 bases: TGTGCCAGCAGTTCTTTCTGGACTAGCGGGGGCACAGATACGCAGTATTTT. This gives the protein CASSSFWTSGGTDTQYF.

The chain recombines TRBV28 with TRBJ2-7; a possible D gene is TRBD1 (7 bases). Germline V gene data show CDR1 as MDHEN and CDR2 as SYDVKM. The germline V and J ends were trimmed by 5 bases and 3 bases, with 14 bases remaining between them. The CDR3 spans 14 residues. DNA for the CDR3: TGTGCCAGCAGTGTGACAGGGAGGTTCTACGAGCAGTACTTC. Residues: CASSVTGRFYEQYF.

The sample holds a few counts of this clone. This rearrangement joins TRBV6-4 to TRBJ1-4; D call uncertain. Trimming removed 0 bases at V and 2 bases at J, with 7 bases between. The CDR3 consists of 15 residues. CDR1 and CDR2 from the germline V gene are MRHNA and SNTAGT. Written as DNA, the CDR3 is TGTGCCAGCAGTGACTCGTCCGGGACTAATGAAAAACTGTTTTTT. Its translation is CASSDSSGTNEKLFF.

CDR3 sequence reads: CASSTGEMRDTQYF. CDR3 bases: TGTGCCAGCAGCACGGGGGAAATGAGAGATACGCAGTATTTT. This chain links TRBV6-6 with TRBJ2-3; maybe TRBD2 (6 bases). CDR3 length: 14 amino acids. Germline lookup yields CDR1 MNHNY and CDR2 SVGAGI (reference sequence). The germline V and J ends were trimmed by 6 bases and 5 bases, with 15 bases remaining between them.